The T cell receptor beta chain under discussion was sequenced for a study of siplizumab effects on memory and regulatory T cells. On this clone itself: The antigen is unknown.

Here immunoSEQ multiplex PCR was the method, and the copy in TCRdb shows in-frame clones only, minus some. This table has 70,000 to 95,000 clones, approximately 94% appearing once. Study-level findings and limits: Roughly 80-96% of proliferating CD4+ or CD8+ clones lacked a naive or memory phenotype that could be assigned. The suppressive capacity of proliferating Tregs from siplizumab cultures remained unconfirmed. A major contribution to the alloresponse seemed to be made by naive T cells, which seemed more diverse than memory cells.

Specimen: CD8+ T cells sorted from blood. This TCR came from a human donor in good health.

DNA of the CDR3: TGTGCCAGCAGCTTGCCGGGAGAGGACTATGGCTACACCTTC. It translates to CASSLPGEDYGYTF. V usage is TRBV5-4 and J usage is TRBJ1-2; D gene uncertain. The V end was cut by 1 base, the J end by 3 bases, with 10 bases between. The CDR3 runs 14 residues. Germline V gene sequence: CDR1 SGHNT, CDR2 YYREEE (reference sequence).